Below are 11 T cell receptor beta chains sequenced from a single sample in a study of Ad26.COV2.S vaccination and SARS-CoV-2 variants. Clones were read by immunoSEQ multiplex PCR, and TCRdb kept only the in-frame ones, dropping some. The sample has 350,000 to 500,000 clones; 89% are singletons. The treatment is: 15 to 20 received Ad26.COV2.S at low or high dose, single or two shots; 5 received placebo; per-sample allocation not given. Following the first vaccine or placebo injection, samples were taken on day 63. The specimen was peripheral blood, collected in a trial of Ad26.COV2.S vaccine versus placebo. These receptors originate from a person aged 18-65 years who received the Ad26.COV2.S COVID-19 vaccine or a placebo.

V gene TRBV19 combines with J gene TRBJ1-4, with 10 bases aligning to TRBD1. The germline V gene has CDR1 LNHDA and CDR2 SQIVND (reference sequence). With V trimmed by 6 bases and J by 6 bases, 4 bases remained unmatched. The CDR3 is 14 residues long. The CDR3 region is CASSRDRGYEKLFF. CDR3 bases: TGTGCCAGTAGCCGGGACAGGGGTTATGAAAAACTGTTTTTT.

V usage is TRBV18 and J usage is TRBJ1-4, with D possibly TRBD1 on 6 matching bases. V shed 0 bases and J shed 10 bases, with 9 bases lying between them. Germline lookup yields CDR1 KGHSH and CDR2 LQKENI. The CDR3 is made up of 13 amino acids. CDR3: CASSPPRGGKLFF. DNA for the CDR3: TGTGCCAGCTCACCACCGAGGGGGGGAAAACTGTTTTTT. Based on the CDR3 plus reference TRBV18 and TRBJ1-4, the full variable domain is NAGVMQNPRHLVRRRGQEARLRCSPMKGHSHVYWYRQLPEEGLKFMVYLQKENIIDESGMPKERFSAEFPKEGPSILRIQQVVRGDSAAYFCASSPPRGGKLFFGSGTQLSVL.

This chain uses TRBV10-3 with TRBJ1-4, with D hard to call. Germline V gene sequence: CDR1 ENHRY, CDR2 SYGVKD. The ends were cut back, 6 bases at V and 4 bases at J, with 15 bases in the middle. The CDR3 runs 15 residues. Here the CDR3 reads CAISPDSPLNEKLFF. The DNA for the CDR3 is TGTGCCATCAGCCCGGACTCGCCTCTTAATGAAAAACTGTTTTTT.

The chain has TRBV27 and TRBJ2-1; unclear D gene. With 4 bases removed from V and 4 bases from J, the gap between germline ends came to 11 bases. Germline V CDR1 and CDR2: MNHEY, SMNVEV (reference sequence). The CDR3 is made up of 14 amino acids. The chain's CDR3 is CASSSEHIYNEQFF. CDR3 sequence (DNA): TGTGCCAGCAGTTCGGAACACATATACAATGAGCAGTTCTTC.

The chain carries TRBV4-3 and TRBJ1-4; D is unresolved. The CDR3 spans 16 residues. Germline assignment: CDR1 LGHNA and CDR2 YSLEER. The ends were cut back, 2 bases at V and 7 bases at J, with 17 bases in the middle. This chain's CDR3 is CASSQFGGLGGEKLFF. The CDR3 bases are TGCGCCAGCAGCCAATTCGGTGGCCTCGGAGGTGAAAAACTGTTTTTT.

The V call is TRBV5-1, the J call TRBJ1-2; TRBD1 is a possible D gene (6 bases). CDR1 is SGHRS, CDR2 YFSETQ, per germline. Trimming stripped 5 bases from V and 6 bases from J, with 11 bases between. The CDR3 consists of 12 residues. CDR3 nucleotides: TGCGCCAGCAGGTCACGGGGGCATGGCTACACCTTC. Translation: CASRSRGHGYTF.

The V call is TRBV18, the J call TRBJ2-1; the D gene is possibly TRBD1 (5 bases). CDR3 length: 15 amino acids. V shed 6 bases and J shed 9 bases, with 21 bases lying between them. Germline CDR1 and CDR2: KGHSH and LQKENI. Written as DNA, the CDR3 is TGTGCCAGCTCCTCGTCTCTACACCTAGGGGTTGAGCAGTTCTTC. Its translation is CASSSSLHLGVEQFF. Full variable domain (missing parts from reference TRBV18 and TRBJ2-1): NAGVMQNPRHLVRRRGQEARLRCSPMKGHSHVYWYRQLPEEGLKFMVYLQKENIIDESGMPKERFSAEFPKEGPSILRIQQVVRGDSAAYFCASSSSLHLGVEQFFGPGTRLTVL.

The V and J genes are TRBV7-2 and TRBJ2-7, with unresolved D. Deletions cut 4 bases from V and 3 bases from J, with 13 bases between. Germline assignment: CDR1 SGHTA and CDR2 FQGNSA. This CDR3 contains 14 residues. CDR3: CASSSPGLDYEQYF. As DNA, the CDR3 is TGTGCCAGCAGCTCCCCCGGCCTTGACTACGAGCAGTACTTC.

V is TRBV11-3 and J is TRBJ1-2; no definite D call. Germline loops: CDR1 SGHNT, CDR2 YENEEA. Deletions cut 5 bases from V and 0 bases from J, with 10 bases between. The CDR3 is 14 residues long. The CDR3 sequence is CASSENPSNYGYTF. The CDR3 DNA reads TGTGCCAGCAGCGAGAATCCCTCTAACTATGGCTACACCTTC. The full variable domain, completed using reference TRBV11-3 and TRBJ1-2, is EAGVVQSPRYKIIEKKQPVAFWCNPISGHNTLYWYLQNLGQGPELLIRYENEEAVDDSQLPKDRFSAERLKGVDSTLKIQPAELGDSAVYLCASSENPSNYGYTFGSGTRLTVV.

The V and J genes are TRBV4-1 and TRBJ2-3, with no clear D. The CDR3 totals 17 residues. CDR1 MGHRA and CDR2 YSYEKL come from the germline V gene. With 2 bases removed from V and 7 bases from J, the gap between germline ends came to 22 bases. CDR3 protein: CASSQLDLGVARNTQYF. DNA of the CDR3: TGCGCCAGCAGCCAATTAGATCTCGGAGTCGCTCGGAATACGCAGTATTTT.

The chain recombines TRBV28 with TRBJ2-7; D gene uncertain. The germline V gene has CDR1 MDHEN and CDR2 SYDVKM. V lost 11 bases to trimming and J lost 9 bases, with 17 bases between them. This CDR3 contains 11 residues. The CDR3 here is CAPRKGTGQYF. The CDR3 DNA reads TGTGCCCCCCGAAAGGGAACCGGGCAGTACTTC.